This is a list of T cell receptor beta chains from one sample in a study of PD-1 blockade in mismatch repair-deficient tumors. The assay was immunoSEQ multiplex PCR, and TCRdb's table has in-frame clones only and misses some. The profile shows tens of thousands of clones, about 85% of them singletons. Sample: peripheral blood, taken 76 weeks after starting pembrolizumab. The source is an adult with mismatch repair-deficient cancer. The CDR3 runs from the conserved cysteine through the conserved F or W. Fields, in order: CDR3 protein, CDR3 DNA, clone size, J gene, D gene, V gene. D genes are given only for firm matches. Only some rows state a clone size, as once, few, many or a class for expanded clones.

cdr3_aa: CASSIRRRDQETQYF
cdr3_nt: TGTGCCAGTAGTATTAGGAGACGGGACCAAGAGACCCAGTACTTC
clone_size: .
j_call: TRBJ2-5
d_call: .
v_call: TRBV19

cdr3_aa: CASSLGGLAREYEQYF
cdr3_nt: TGTGCCAGCAGCTTAGGGGGACTAGCGAGAGAATACGAGCAGTACTTC
clone_size: .
j_call: TRBJ2-7
d_call: TRBD2
v_call: TRBV11-3

cdr3_aa: CASSTRDRSSYEQYF
cdr3_nt: TGTGCCAGCAGCACCCGGGACAGGAGCTCCTACGAGCAGTACTTC
clone_size: .
j_call: TRBJ2-7
d_call: TRBD1
v_call: TRBV28

cdr3_aa: CASSQGDSTDTQYF
cdr3_nt: TGTGCCAGCAGCCAGGGGGACTCCACGGATACGCAGTATTTT
clone_size: .
j_call: TRBJ2-3
d_call: .
v_call: TRBV4-2

cdr3_aa: CASRPERNEQFF
cdr3_nt: TGTGCCAGCAGACCCGAACGCAATGAGCAGTTCTTC
clone_size: .
j_call: TRBJ2-1
d_call: .
v_call: TRBV7-2

cdr3_aa: CASSVVGIGLDTQYF
cdr3_nt: TGTGCCAGCAGCGTAGTCGGGATAGGGCTGGATACGCAGTATTTT
clone_size: .
j_call: TRBJ2-3
d_call: .
v_call: TRBV9

cdr3_aa: CASRPDPGSYEQYF
cdr3_nt: TGTGCCAGCAGGCCTGACCCGGGGAGCTACGAGCAGTACTTC
clone_size: .
j_call: TRBJ2-7
d_call: .
v_call: TRBV5-4

cdr3_aa: CASGLVDSHTDTQYF
cdr3_nt: TGTGCTAGTGGTTTGGTAGACAGCCACACAGATACGCAGTATTTT
clone_size: .
j_call: TRBJ2-3
d_call: .
v_call: TRBV12-5

cdr3_aa: CASSFGYSTDTQYF
cdr3_nt: TGTGCCAGCAGCTTCGGATACAGCACAGATACGCAGTATTTT
clone_size: .
j_call: TRBJ2-3
d_call: .
v_call: TRBV11-2

cdr3_aa: CASSETSGMSYNEQFF
cdr3_nt: TGTGCCAGCAGTGAGACGAGCGGGATGTCCTACAATGAGCAGTTCTTC
clone_size: .
j_call: TRBJ2-1
d_call: TRBD2
v_call: TRBV2

cdr3_aa: CASSSRAATDTQYF
cdr3_nt: TGTGCCAGCAGCTCCCGAGCGGCTACAGATACGCAGTATTTT
clone_size: .
j_call: TRBJ2-3
d_call: .
v_call: TRBV5-4

cdr3_aa: CASSPRVSANTGELFF
cdr3_nt: TGCGCCAGCAGCCCCCGGGTCTCCGCGAACACCGGGGAGCTGTTTTTT
clone_size: .
j_call: TRBJ2-2
d_call: .
v_call: TRBV5-1

cdr3_aa: CASSSPGTGENTIYF
cdr3_nt: TGTGCCAGCAGTTCTCCGGGGACCGGGGAAAACACCATATATTTT
clone_size: .
j_call: TRBJ1-3
d_call: .
v_call: TRBV6-6

cdr3_aa: CASSLKGQGGEQYF
cdr3_nt: TGTGCCAGCAGCTTAAAGGGACAGGGAGGCGAGCAGTACTTC
clone_size: .
j_call: TRBJ2-7
d_call: TRBD1
v_call: TRBV7-3

cdr3_aa: CASSLVSGMDEQYF
cdr3_nt: TGCGCCAGCAGCTTGGTCTCAGGGATGGACGAGCAGTACTTC
clone_size: .
j_call: TRBJ2-7
d_call: .
v_call: TRBV5-1

cdr3_aa: CASSQDGAGEIDTQYF
cdr3_nt: TGTGCCAGCAGCCAAGATGGAGCGGGAGAAATAGATACGCAGTATTTT
clone_size: .
j_call: TRBJ2-3
d_call: TRBD2
v_call: TRBV4-2

cdr3_aa: CASSAGLAGVNEQFF
cdr3_nt: TGTGCCAGCAGCGCGGGACTAGCGGGAGTCAATGAGCAGTTCTTC
clone_size: .
j_call: TRBJ2-1
d_call: TRBD2
v_call: TRBV9

cdr3_aa: CASSLDRGVIDEQFF
cdr3_nt: TGCGCCAGCAGCTTGGACAGGGGTGTCATCGATGAGCAGTTCTTC
clone_size: once
j_call: TRBJ2-1
d_call: TRBD1
v_call: TRBV5-1

cdr3_aa: CASSLGTSGANEQFF
cdr3_nt: TGTGCCAGCAGCTTAGGGACTAGCGGGGCAAATGAGCAGTTCTTC
clone_size: .
j_call: TRBJ2-1
d_call: TRBD2
v_call: TRBV11-2

cdr3_aa: CSVALSYGNTEAFF
cdr3_nt: TGCTCCGTGGCGCTCTCTTATGGGAACACTGAAGCTTTCTTT
clone_size: .
j_call: TRBJ1-1
d_call: .
v_call: TRBV29-1

cdr3_aa: CASSTKTDTNYGYTF
cdr3_nt: TGTGCCAGTAGTACTAAGACAGACACTAACTATGGCTACACCTTC
clone_size: .
j_call: TRBJ1-2
d_call: .
v_call: TRBV19

cdr3_aa: CASSYSGVPPNTEAFF
cdr3_nt: TGTGCCAGCAGTTACTCCGGGGTCCCCCCGAACACTGAAGCTTTCTTT
clone_size: .
j_call: TRBJ1-1
d_call: .
v_call: TRBV6-5

cdr3_aa: CASSLKDTQYF
cdr3_nt: TGTGCCAGCAGCCTCAAGGATACGCAGTATTTT
clone_size: .
j_call: TRBJ2-3
d_call: .
v_call: TRBV11-2

cdr3_aa: CASSLGGTSGRASEQYF
cdr3_nt: TGTGCCAGCAGCTTAGGGGGGACTAGCGGGAGGGCCTCCGAGCAGTACTTC
clone_size: .
j_call: TRBJ2-7
d_call: TRBD2
v_call: TRBV7-2

cdr3_aa: CASSSLGRGLTEAFF
cdr3_nt: TGCGCCAGCAGCTCGTTGGGGAGGGGCCTCACTGAAGCTTTCTTT
clone_size: .
j_call: TRBJ1-1
d_call: .
v_call: TRBV5-1

cdr3_aa: CASSLVGLPNSGNTIYF
cdr3_nt: TGTGCCAGCAGCTTAGTTGGATTACCCAACTCTGGAAACACCATATATTTT
clone_size: .
j_call: TRBJ1-3
d_call: .
v_call: TRBV11-2

cdr3_aa: CAWSGTLSGNTIYF
cdr3_nt: TGTGCCTGGAGTGGGACTCTTTCTGGAAACACCATATATTTT
clone_size: .
j_call: TRBJ1-3
d_call: .
v_call: TRBV30

cdr3_aa: CASSLREHRDEKLFF
cdr3_nt: TGTGCCAGCAGCTTAAGGGAGCACCGGGACGAAAAACTGTTTTTT
clone_size: .
j_call: TRBJ1-4
d_call: .
v_call: TRBV11-3

cdr3_aa: CASSIGQGQYF
cdr3_nt: TGTGCCAGTAGTATCGGACAGGGCCAGTACTTC
clone_size: .
j_call: TRBJ2-4
d_call: TRBD1
v_call: TRBV19

cdr3_aa: CASSGASGRATDTQYF
cdr3_nt: TGTGCCAGCAGTGGAGCTAGCGGGAGGGCAACAGATACGCAGTATTTT
clone_size: .
j_call: TRBJ2-3
d_call: TRBD2
v_call: TRBV6-1

cdr3_aa: CASSLDPSGYEQYF
cdr3_nt: TGTGCCAGCAGCTTAGATCCTAGCGGGTACGAGCAGTACTTC
clone_size: .
j_call: TRBJ2-7
d_call: TRBD2
v_call: TRBV11-2

cdr3_aa: CASSEYWGNEQFF
cdr3_nt: TGTGCCAGCAGTGAATATTGGGGGAATGAGCAGTTCTTC
clone_size: once
j_call: TRBJ2-1
d_call: .
v_call: TRBV25-1

cdr3_aa: CASSKPLDQGGSNQPQHF
cdr3_nt: TGTGCCAGCAGCAAACCCCTGGATCAGGGAGGAAGCAATCAGCCCCAGCATTTT
clone_size: .
j_call: TRBJ1-5
d_call: .
v_call: TRBV21-1

cdr3_aa: CASSFNRGGETQYF
cdr3_nt: TGTGCCAGCAGCTTTAACCGCGGGGGGGAGACCCAGTACTTC
clone_size: .
j_call: TRBJ2-5
d_call: TRBD2
v_call: TRBV11-2

cdr3_aa: CASSLGGASAYNEQFF
cdr3_nt: TGTGCCAGCAGCCTCGGGGGGGCCTCGGCCTACAATGAGCAGTTCTTC
clone_size: .
j_call: TRBJ2-1
d_call: TRBD2
v_call: TRBV9

cdr3_aa: CASRVQGQGYEQYF
cdr3_nt: TGTGCCAGCAGGGTGCAAGGACAGGGCTACGAGCAGTACTTC
clone_size: .
j_call: TRBJ2-7
d_call: TRBD1
v_call: TRBV11-2

cdr3_aa: CASRAGTANTEAFF
cdr3_nt: TGTGCCAGCCGTGCGGGGACAGCGAACACTGAAGCTTTCTTT
clone_size: .
j_call: TRBJ1-1
d_call: TRBD1
v_call: TRBV28

cdr3_aa: CASSGEKTDTQYF
cdr3_nt: TGTGCCAGTTCGGGGGAAAAGACAGATACGCAGTATTTT
clone_size: .
j_call: TRBJ2-3
d_call: .
v_call: TRBV19

cdr3_aa: CASGLVPRDGGGRYFFPYNEQFF
cdr3_nt: TGTGCTAGTGGTTTGGTACCACGGGACGGCGGCGGGAGGTATTTCTTCCCCTACAATGAGCAGTTCTTC
clone_size: .
j_call: TRBJ2-1
d_call: TRBD2
v_call: TRBV12-5

cdr3_aa: CASSTKAGANTGELFF
cdr3_nt: TGTGCCAGCAGTACCAAAGCGGGAGCCAACACCGGGGAGCTGTTTTTT
clone_size: once
j_call: TRBJ2-2
d_call: TRBD2
v_call: TRBV7-6

cdr3_aa: CASSEGDIGEQYF
cdr3_nt: TGTGCCAGCAGTGAGGGAGATATCGGCGAGCAGTACTTC
clone_size: .
j_call: TRBJ2-7
d_call: .
v_call: TRBV6-1

cdr3_aa: CAWNPRTLRTVGHGYTF
cdr3_nt: TGTGCCTGGAACCCGCGCACCCTACGGACAGTGGGGCATGGCTACACCTTC
clone_size: .
j_call: TRBJ1-2
d_call: .
v_call: TRBV30

cdr3_aa: CASSLSVLHSRYF
cdr3_nt: TGTGCCAGCAGTTTATCGGTCCTCCATAGTCGGTACTTC
clone_size: .
j_call: TRBJ2-7
d_call: .
v_call: TRBV27

cdr3_aa: CASSPPYEQYF
cdr3_nt: TGTGCCAGCAGCCCTCCGTACGAGCAGTACTTC
clone_size: .
j_call: TRBJ2-7
d_call: .
v_call: TRBV5-5

cdr3_aa: CASSVRLATEQYF
cdr3_nt: TGTGCCAGCAGCGTACGACTAGCGACCGAGCAGTACTTC
clone_size: .
j_call: TRBJ2-7
d_call: TRBD2
v_call: TRBV9

cdr3_aa: CASSPQLGGKGTYEQYF
cdr3_nt: TGTGCCAGCAGCCCGCAGTTAGGGGGCAAAGGCACCTACGAGCAGTACTTC
clone_size: .
j_call: TRBJ2-7
d_call: TRBD1
v_call: TRBV9